The 28 T cell receptor beta chains presented below share a single source sample, sequenced in a study of blood T cell repertoires in COVID-19. Generated by immunoSEQ multiplex PCR, the TCRdb table keeps only in-frame clones and is missing some. The table shows 110,000 to 150,000 clones, with roughly 85% occurring only once. Source material: peripheral blood. Receptor source: a man over 45 with acute or convalescent COVID-19.

This chain links TRBV12-3 or TRBV12-4 with TRBJ2-1, with D unresolved. V lost 5 bases and J lost 4, with 6 bases in between. This CDR3 region has 12 residues. The chain's CDR3 is CASSRSYNEQFF. CDR3 coding DNA: TGTGCCAGCAGTCGGAGTTACAATGAGCAGTTCTTC.

The genes are TRBV6-6 and TRBJ2-2; D unclear. Germline assignment: CDR1 MNHNY and CDR2 SVGAGI (reference sequence). The CDR3 totals 13 residues. V lost 2 bases, J lost 9 bases, and 10 bases lay in between. CDR3: CASSYNSLRELFF. The CDR3 DNA sequence: TGTGCCAGCAGTTACAACAGCCTAAGGGAGCTGTTTTTT.

V gene TRBV27 combines with J gene TRBJ1-6; D remains unclear. The V end was cut by 6 bases, the J end by 10 bases, with 10 bases between. CDR1 is MNHEY, CDR2 SMNVEV, per germline (reference sequence). This CDR3 region has 12 residues. CDR3 protein: CASRRENSPLHF. The CDR3 DNA is TGTGCCAGCAGACGGGAAAACTCACCCCTCCACTTT.

The chain combines TRBV30 with TRBJ2-7, with TRBD1 matching 9 bases. The CDR3 length is 14 residues. CDR1 is GTSNPN, CDR2 SVGIG, per germline (reference sequence). The V segment lost 0 bases and the J segment 1 base; nucleotides outside the gene matches: 1. CDR3 DNA sequence: TGTGCCTGGAGTGTGGGGACAGGGTCCTACGAGCAGTACTTC. It is translated as CAWSVGTGSYEQYF.

V and J are TRBV7-3 and TRBJ1-1; D gene unclear. Per germline, CDR1 SGHTA and CDR2 FQGTGA. The ends were cut back, 3 bases at V and 0 bases at J, with 8 bases in the middle. The CDR3 has 14 amino acids. CDR3 amino acids: CASSFDTLNTEAFF. The DNA for the CDR3 is TGTGCCAGCAGCTTTGACACCTTGAACACTGAAGCTTTCTTT.

The rearrangement links TRBV3-1 (or the pseudogene TRBV3-2) to TRBJ1-2, with TRBD1 matching over 9 bases. V dropped 6 bases and J dropped 6; count of bases not matched to a gene: 5. Germline V gene lookup returns CDR1 LGHDT and CDR2 YNNKEL (reference sequence). CDR3 length: 13 amino acids. The CDR3, as DNA: TGTGCCAGCAGTCACAGGGGGCTCAATGGCTACACCTTC. Its protein is CASSHRGLNGYTF.

This chain uses TRBV7-8 with TRBJ1-6, with unresolved D. V gave up 4 bases and J gave up 8 bases, with 15 bases separating them. The CDR3 totals 15 residues. Germline assignment: CDR1 SGHVS and CDR2 FQNEAQ. CDR3 sequence reads: CASSSSGIRHSPLHF. The CDR3 DNA sequence: TGTGCCAGCAGCTCCTCCGGGATACGCCATTCACCCCTCCACTTT.

This clone came up a few times. The chain combines TRBV28 with TRBJ1-2; D not resolved. CDR1 is MDHEN, CDR2 SYDVKM, per germline. With 3 bases removed from V and 2 bases from J, the gap between germline ends came to 16 bases. This CDR3 has 16 amino acids. The CDR3 bases are TGTGCCAGCAGTTTCCCAAGAGGGAACCCCAACTATGGCTACACCTTC. It specifies CASSFPRGNPNYGYTF.

V and J are TRBV30 and TRBJ1-1, with D maybe TRBD1 (5 bases). Germline values: CDR1 GTSNPN, CDR2 SVGIG (reference sequence). V was shortened by 2 bases and J by 5 bases, with 9 bases between the two germline ends. The CDR3 runs 12 residues. In DNA, the CDR3 is TGTGCCTGGAGTCGTGGGGGGACTGAAGCTTTCTTT. This gives the protein CAWSRGGTEAFF.

This clone appeared a few times. The J gene is TRBJ1-1, the V gene TRBV7-9, with D hard to call. V lost 3 bases, J lost 1 base, and 6 bases lay in between. The V gene's germline CDR1 is SEHNR and CDR2 FQNEAQ (reference sequence). The CDR3 totals 13 residues. CDR3 loop: CASSFSENTEAFF. DNA for the CDR3: TGTGCCAGCAGCTTCTCAGAGAACACTGAAGCTTTCTTT.

The chain combines TRBV5-8 with TRBJ2-7; 10 nucleotides align to TRBD1. Per the germline V gene, CDR1 is SGHTS and CDR2 is YDEGEE. Trimming took 5 bases from V and 2 from J; bases not matched to a gene: 4. There are 14 residues in the CDR3. CDR3 sequence: CASSSGTGAYEQYF. CDR3 DNA sequence: TGTGCCAGCAGTTCCGGGACAGGGGCCTACGAGCAGTACTTC.

This clone has just a few counts. V is TRBV7-2 and J is TRBJ2-3; D is perhaps TRBD1 (5 bases). Germline-derived CDR1 and CDR2 are SGHTA and FQGNSA. V was clipped by 1 base and J by 6 bases, with 14 bases between them. The CDR3 has 15 amino acids. In DNA, the CDR3 is TGTGCCAGCAGCTTAGAGGGGTTGGGGTGGGATACGCAGTATTTT. Translation gives CASSLEGLGWDTQYF.

V and J are TRBV18 and TRBJ2-5, with 8 bases that match TRBD1. The CDR3 sequence is 15 residues long. Losses at the gene ends were 3 bases for V and 7 bases for J; bases not matched to a gene: 10. Looked up from germline, CDR1 is KGHSH and CDR2 is LQKENI. DNA of the CDR3: TGTGCCAGCTCACCTCTCCCGGACAGGGTTAGGACCCAGTACTTC. This sequence encodes CASSPLPDRVRTQYF.

This clone was counted only a few times. The CDR3 region has the DNA TGTGCCAGCAGCTCCGGACAGGGACTTGCAACTAATGAAAAACTGTTTTTT. Translation gives CASSSGQGLATNEKLFF. V and J are TRBV7-9 and TRBJ1-4; TRBD1 matches at 8 bases. The V segment lost 4 bases and the J segment 0 bases; nucleotides outside the gene matches: 7. The CDR3 contains 17 residues. Germline V gene data show CDR1 as SEHNR and CDR2 as FQNEAQ (reference sequence).

The chain combines TRBV10-3 with TRBJ2-7, with 10 nucleotides matching TRBD1. The germline V gene has CDR1 ENHRY and CDR2 SYGVKD. Trimming took 7 bases from V and 2 from J; bases not matched to a gene: 8. There are 15 residues in the CDR3. The CDR3 is CAINTGTGVPYEQYF. CDR3 DNA sequence: TGTGCCATCAACACCGGGACAGGGGTCCCCTACGAGCAGTACTTC.

The rearrangement joins TRBV6-5 to TRBJ2-7, with TRBD1 identical over 8 bases. J lost 2 bases, V lost 8 bases, and 5 bases had no gene match. Per the germline V gene, CDR1 is MNHEY and CDR2 is SVGAGI. The CDR3 runs 13 residues. CDR3 sequence: CASGTGGTYEQYF. The CDR3 DNA is TGTGCCAGCGGGACAGGAGGAACCTACGAGCAGTACTTC.

The rearrangement uses TRBV6-5 and TRBJ1-2; D is undetermined. Trimming removed 2 bases at V and 8 bases at J, with 12 bases between. Germline CDR1 and CDR2: MNHEY and SVGAGI. The CDR3 has 13 residues. This chain's CDR3 is CASSYTLDLGYTF. The CDR3 nucleotides are TGTGCCAGCAGTTACACCCTAGACTTGGGCTACACCTTC.

The genes are TRBV5-1 and TRBJ2-1, with 9 bases identical to TRBD2. CDR3 length: 14 amino acids. Germline-derived CDR1 and CDR2 are SGHRS and YFSETQ. J gave up 8 bases and V 1 base, and 4 bases lay outside the gene matches. CDR3 sequence: CASSLPSGADEQFF. CDR3 coding DNA: TGCGCCAGCAGCTTGCCTAGCGGGGCGGATGAGCAGTTCTTC.

The chain combines TRBV6-6 with TRBJ1-6; the match to TRBD1 covers 7 bases. In germline, CDR1 is MNHNY, CDR2 SVGAGI (reference sequence). Trimming at V came to 7 bases and at J to 2 bases, leaving 8 bases not matched to a gene. The CDR3 loop spans 16 amino acids. The CDR3 coding sequence is TGTGCCAGCACCTTACGCGGGACAGCCTATAATTCACCCCTCCACTTT. Amino acid sequence: CASTLRGTAYNSPLHF.

The CDR3: CASSTGNTGELFF. The CDR3 nucleotides are TGTGCCAGCAGTACCGGGAACACCGGGGAGCTGTTTTTT. The chain carries TRBV12-3 or TRBV12-4 and TRBJ2-2; no firm D call. V lost 5 bases and J 1 base, leaving 5 bases between the germline ends. The CDR3 covers 13 residues.

This chain joins TRBV27 and TRBJ1-1; no clear D gene. The V and J ends lost 0 bases and 3 bases respectively, with 5 bases between them. This CDR3 spans 13 amino acids. CDR1 is MNHEY and CDR2 is SMNVEV in the germline V gene (reference sequence). The CDR3 loop is CASSLSPDTEAFF. CDR3 nucleotides: TGTGCCAGCAGTTTATCCCCGGACACTGAAGCTTTCTTT.

Here the CDR3 reads CASSPTIVVLEKLFF. The CDR3 DNA follows: TGTGCCAGTAGTCCTACCATCGTCGTATTAGAAAAACTGTTTTTT. This chain links TRBV19 with TRBJ1-4; D unclear. Germline CDR1 and CDR2: LNHDA and SQIVND (reference sequence). The CDR3 covers 15 residues. The ends were cut back, 5 bases at V and 8 bases at J, with 18 bases in the middle.

This sequence joins TRBV5-5 and TRBJ2-3; the match to TRBD2 covers 9 bases. The germline CDR1 and CDR2 sequences are SGHKS and YYEKEE (reference sequence). The J segment lost 5 bases and the V segment lost 0 bases, leaving 7 bases of the junction unmatched. The CDR3 sequence is 16 residues long. Here the CDR3 reads CASSLVRGGAKDTQYF. CDR3 nucleotides: TGTGCCAGCAGCTTGGTTCGCGGGGGGGCCAAAGATACGCAGTATTTT.

This clone was observed a few times. The same CDR3 can be traced to other DNA sequences in this sample. The CDR3 is CASSVGGGTYNEQFF. CDR3 coding DNA: TGTGCCAGCAGCGTAGGCGGGGGGACTTACAATGAGCAGTTCTTC. The V call is TRBV9, the J call TRBJ2-1; 8 bases agree with TRBD2. Looked up from germline, CDR1 is SGDLS and CDR2 is YYNGEE. CDR3 length: 15 residues. With V trimmed by 0 bases and J by 4 bases, 3 bases remained unmatched.

The rearrangement joins TRBV25-1 to TRBJ2-2; 7 nucleotides agree with TRBD1. V lost 8 bases and J lost 0; bases outside the gene matches: 9. Germline-derived CDR1 and CDR2 are MGHDK and SYGVNS. The CDR3 runs to 16 residues. The CDR3 region has the DNA TGTGCCAGCGGTAGGGGGCCAGGGACGAACACCGGGGAGCTGTTTTTT. This gives the protein CASGRGPGTNTGELFF.

CDR3 sequence reads: CAWRKTGTPEAFF. The CDR3 nucleotides read TGTGCCTGGAGGAAAACAGGGACCCCTGAAGCTTTCTTT. The chain employs TRBV30 and TRBJ1-1; TRBD1 is a possible D gene (6 bases). Between the trimmed V and J ends, which lost 3 bases and 6 bases, there was a span of 14 bases. The germline V gene has CDR1 GTSNPN and CDR2 SVGIG (reference sequence). The CDR3 totals 13 residues.

V usage is TRBV28 and J usage is TRBJ1-4; tentatively, D is TRBD1 (6 bases). V dropped 5 bases and J dropped 16 bases, with 17 bases sitting between them. The germline V gene has CDR1 MDHEN and CDR2 SYDVKM. This CDR3 region has 12 residues. CDR3 nucleotides: TGTGCCAGCAGTGAGAGGAGGACAGAAAGGTTTTTT. It specifies CASSERRTERFF.

The rearrangement joins TRBV6-6 to TRBJ2-5; TRBD2 agrees at 8 bases. Germline V gives CDR1 MNHNY, CDR2 SVGAGI (reference sequence). There are 14 residues in the CDR3. Trimming cost V 4 bases and J 5 bases; bases outside gene matches: 6. CDR3 sequence reads: CASSSIIAGETQYF. In nucleotides, the CDR3 is TGTGCCAGCAGTTCGATAATAGCGGGGGAGACCCAGTACTTC.